This T cell receptor beta chain was captured in a study of T cells in Graves' hyperthyroidism and ophthalmopathy. CDR1 is SEHNR and CDR2 is FQNEAQ in the germline V gene (reference sequence). V was clipped by 5 bases and J by 3 bases; unmatched bases: 8. This CDR3 region has 15 residues. From RNA transcripts, TCR beta CDR3 regions were amplified. A first-round RT-PCR of the TCR CDR3 used the HTBI primer set. TCRdb redid the calling of the multiplex PCR reads with MiXCR, one entry per CDR3 protein. The sample carries 540,000 or so distinct CDR3 sequences, roughly 46% recorded once. Overall study findings and caveats: Blood samples included most of the expanded thyroid clonotypes exceeding 0.001. From stable hyperthyroidism, ophthalmopathy was set apart by a 13 V-J model.

This clonotype was recorded at least ten times. Its antigen is unidentified. Exclusion of patients followed from uncontrolled infection, other autoimmune disease, pregnancy or lactation. Diagnoses were established using clinical symptoms, serum thyroxine and TRAb, thyroid ultrasound and orbital computed tomography. The origin of this receptor is an adult woman with Graves' disease, either hyperthyroidism or ophthalmopathy (not recorded which). The J gene is TRBJ1-2, the V gene TRBV7-9; TRBD1 matches 8 bases. Sequenced input: peripheral blood or thyroid tissue (not recorded which). The CDR3 is CASSPIGQGDYGYTF. CDR3 sequence (DNA): TGTGCCAGCAGCCCGATCGGACAGGGCGACTATGGCTACACCTTC.